These T cell receptor beta chains were read from a single sample in a study of shared clonotypes between healthy human individuals. The data were produced by immunoSEQ multiplex PCR, yet TCRdb's version contains in-frame clones alone and is incomplete. The sample yields about 2 million clones, just under 95% seen once. The sample consisted of naive CD8+ T cells sorted from blood. These receptors originate from a man younger than 30 in good health. The CDR3 runs from the conserved cysteine through the conserved F or W. D genes are given only for firm matches. Size is omitted from some rows. Given values are once, few, many or a class for expanded clones.

cdr3_length: 13
d_call: NA
clone_size: once
j_call: TRBJ2-7
v_call: TRBV12-5
cdr3_nt: TGTGCTAGTGGTTTGGTTCCCGTTACGGAGCAGTACTTC
cdr3_aa: CASGLVPVTEQYF

cdr3_length: 13
d_call: TRBD1
clone_size: NA
j_call: TRBJ2-1
v_call: TRBV5-6
cdr3_nt: TGTGCCAGCAGCTTCACAGGGGGCAATGAGCAGTTCTTC
cdr3_aa: CASSFTGGNEQFF

cdr3_length: 15
d_call: NA
clone_size: NA
j_call: TRBJ1-1
v_call: TRBV4-1
cdr3_nt: TGCGCCAGCACCCCAGGGGCCGGCTTGAATACTGAAGCTTTCTTT
cdr3_aa: CASTPGAGLNTEAFF

cdr3_length: 15
d_call: TRBD1
clone_size: NA
j_call: TRBJ1-6
v_call: TRBV4-3
cdr3_nt: TGCGCCAGCAGCCAGTGGACAGGGAATAATTCACCCCTCCACTTT
cdr3_aa: CASSQWTGNNSPLHF

cdr3_length: 16
d_call: TRBD2
clone_size: NA
j_call: TRBJ2-1
v_call: TRBV28
cdr3_nt: TGTGCCAGCAGTTCGACGGGACTAGCGGGGGTGTCTGAGCAGTTCTTC
cdr3_aa: CASSSTGLAGVSEQFF

cdr3_length: 14
d_call: NA
clone_size: NA
j_call: TRBJ2-7
v_call: TRBV5-1
cdr3_nt: TGCGCCAGCAGCTTAGGACAGACCACCTACGAGCAGTACTTC
cdr3_aa: CASSLGQTTYEQYF

cdr3_length: 13
d_call: NA
clone_size: NA
j_call: TRBJ2-7
v_call: TRBV19
cdr3_nt: TGTGCCAGTAGTATTCTCCCTTCCTACGAGCAGTACTTC
cdr3_aa: CASSILPSYEQYF

cdr3_length: 13
d_call: NA
clone_size: NA
j_call: TRBJ2-2
v_call: TRBV2
cdr3_nt: TGTGCCAGCATGGATACGAACACCGGGGAGCTGTTTTTT
cdr3_aa: CASMDTNTGELFF

cdr3_length: 13
d_call: NA
clone_size: NA
j_call: TRBJ2-7
v_call: TRBV11-2
cdr3_nt: TGTGCCAGCAGCCAGAGGTCTCCTTACGAGCAGTACTTC
cdr3_aa: CASSQRSPYEQYF

cdr3_length: 14
d_call: NA
clone_size: NA
j_call: TRBJ2-7
v_call: TRBV13
cdr3_nt: TGTGCCAGCAGCTTGGGACGGAACTCCTACGAGCAGTACTTC
cdr3_aa: CASSLGRNSYEQYF

cdr3_length: 18
d_call: NA
clone_size: once
j_call: TRBJ1-1
v_call: TRBV5-1
cdr3_nt: TGCGCCAGCAGCTTGGCCCCCATCGACGGTATCATGAACACTGAAGCTTTCTTT
cdr3_aa: CASSLAPIDGIMNTEAFF

cdr3_length: 17
d_call: NA
clone_size: NA
j_call: TRBJ2-7
v_call: TRBV30
cdr3_nt: TGTGCCTGGAGCGGATTAGGGGTGCGGGGCAGCTCCTACGAGCAGTACTTC
cdr3_aa: CAWSGLGVRGSSYEQYF

cdr3_length: 14
d_call: NA
clone_size: NA
j_call: TRBJ2-7
v_call: TRBV6-1
cdr3_nt: TGTGCCAGCAGTGAAAAGTGGGGTTTCTACGAGCAGTACTTC
cdr3_aa: CASSEKWGFYEQYF

cdr3_length: 15
d_call: TRBD2
clone_size: NA
j_call: TRBJ2-7
v_call: TRBV13
cdr3_nt: TGTGCCAGCAGCTTAGGTAGCGGGAGTTCCTACGAGCAGTACTTC
cdr3_aa: CASSLGSGSSYEQYF

cdr3_length: 16
d_call: NA
clone_size: NA
j_call: TRBJ1-2
v_call: TRBV27
cdr3_nt: TGTGCCAGCAGTTTAAGTAGCCCCTCGACGGGCGATGGCTACACCTTC
cdr3_aa: CASSLSSPSTGDGYTF

cdr3_length: 17
d_call: NA
clone_size: once
j_call: TRBJ1-2
v_call: TRBV11-2
cdr3_nt: TGTGCCAGCAGCCCAAGTGGTTCAGGGAGATACAACTATGGCTACACCTTC
cdr3_aa: CASSPSGSGRYNYGYTF

cdr3_length: 13
d_call: NA
clone_size: NA
j_call: TRBJ2-1
v_call: TRBV5-6
cdr3_nt: TGTGCCAGCAGCTTGGGACCTTACAATGAGCAGTTCTTC
cdr3_aa: CASSLGPYNEQFF

cdr3_length: 13
d_call: NA
clone_size: NA
j_call: TRBJ2-7
v_call: TRBV29-1
cdr3_nt: TGCAGCGTTGTCTGGGCTGACTCCTACGAGCAGTACTTC
cdr3_aa: CSVVWADSYEQYF

cdr3_length: 15
d_call: NA
clone_size: NA
j_call: TRBJ2-7
v_call: TRBV6-5
cdr3_nt: TGTGCCAGCAGTTACTACGGGGGTACGTCCTACGAGCAGTACTTC
cdr3_aa: CASSYYGGTSYEQYF

cdr3_length: 15
d_call: TRBD2
clone_size: NA
j_call: TRBJ2-2
v_call: TRBV9
cdr3_nt: TGTGCCAGCAGCCCCCGGACTAGCGGGGAATGGGAGCTGTTTTTT
cdr3_aa: CASSPRTSGEWELFF

cdr3_length: 13
d_call: NA
clone_size: NA
j_call: TRBJ2-7
v_call: TRBV19
cdr3_nt: TGTGCCAGTAGTATTCAGACAGCTTACGAGCAGTACTTC
cdr3_aa: CASSIQTAYEQYF

cdr3_length: 13
d_call: TRBD1
clone_size: NA
j_call: TRBJ1-1
v_call: TRBV6-5
cdr3_nt: TGTGCCAGCTTTTTAACAGGGGCAACTGAAGCTTTCTTT
cdr3_aa: CASFLTGATEAFF

cdr3_length: 15
d_call: TRBD1
clone_size: NA
j_call: TRBJ1-1
v_call: TRBV6-1
cdr3_nt: TGTGCCAGCAGGGCGGGGACAGGAGATCACACTGAAGCTTTCTTT
cdr3_aa: CASRAGTGDHTEAFF

cdr3_length: 14
d_call: TRBD1
clone_size: NA
j_call: TRBJ2-3
v_call: TRBV13
cdr3_nt: TGTGCCAGCAGCCGACCAACAGGGGAAGATACGCAGTATTTT
cdr3_aa: CASSRPTGEDTQYF

cdr3_length: 14
d_call: TRBD1
clone_size: NA
j_call: TRBJ1-2
v_call: TRBV9
cdr3_nt: TGTGCCAGCAGCGCTGGGACAGTCCCTTGGGGCTACACCTTC
cdr3_aa: CASSAGTVPWGYTF

cdr3_length: 14
d_call: NA
clone_size: NA
j_call: TRBJ1-5
v_call: TRBV27
cdr3_nt: TGTGCCAGCAGTTTTCAGGGGTACGGTCAGCCCCAGCATTTT
cdr3_aa: CASSFQGYGQPQHF

cdr3_length: 15
d_call: NA
clone_size: NA
j_call: TRBJ2-4
v_call: TRBV6-5
cdr3_nt: TGTGCCAGCAGTTACTCTGCGGGCAACCCAGACATTCAGTACTTC
cdr3_aa: CASSYSAGNPDIQYF

cdr3_length: 15
d_call: NA
clone_size: NA
j_call: TRBJ1-4
v_call: TRBV5-6
cdr3_nt: TGTGCCAGCAGCTTGGAGGAAGCAACTAATGAAAAACTGTTTTTT
cdr3_aa: CASSLEEATNEKLFF

cdr3_length: 11
d_call: NA
clone_size: NA
j_call: TRBJ2-1
v_call: TRBV12-5
cdr3_nt: TGTGCTAGTGGTCCCGGGGCTGAGCAGTTCTTC
cdr3_aa: CASGPGAEQFF

cdr3_length: 15
d_call: TRBD2
clone_size: NA
j_call: TRBJ2-3
v_call: TRBV30
cdr3_nt: TGTGCCTGGACTAGCGGGGGGGGGATCACAGATACGCAGTATTTT
cdr3_aa: CAWTSGGGITDTQYF

cdr3_length: 18
d_call: TRBD1
clone_size: NA
j_call: TRBJ1-1
v_call: TRBV19
cdr3_nt: TGTGCCAGTAGTATTGATCCCTGGACAGGGACAGCCATCACTGAAGCTTTCTTT
cdr3_aa: CASSIDPWTGTAITEAFF

cdr3_length: 12
d_call: NA
clone_size: NA
j_call: TRBJ2-7
v_call: TRBV30
cdr3_nt: TGTGCCTGGAGTCAGGGAATTAGCGAGCAGTACTTC
cdr3_aa: CAWSQGISEQYF

cdr3_length: 18
d_call: TRBD2
clone_size: NA
j_call: TRBJ2-3
v_call: TRBV11-3
cdr3_nt: TGTGCCAGCAGCTTAGGTCCAACTAGCGGGGCTAGCACAGATACGCAGTATTTT
cdr3_aa: CASSLGPTSGASTDTQYF

cdr3_length: 15
d_call: TRBD2
clone_size: NA
j_call: TRBJ2-1
v_call: TRBV13
cdr3_nt: TGTGCCAGCAGCTTAGGGGGGACTAGCATCTATGAGCAGTTCTTC
cdr3_aa: CASSLGGTSIYEQFF

cdr3_length: 15
d_call: TRBD2
clone_size: once
j_call: TRBJ2-5
v_call: TRBV4-1
cdr3_nt: TGCGCCAGCAGCCAACGAGAGCGGGGGGCCAAGACCCAGTACTTC
cdr3_aa: CASSQRERGAKTQYF

cdr3_length: 13
d_call: TRBD1
clone_size: NA
j_call: TRBJ2-7
v_call: TRBV7-6
cdr3_nt: TGTGCCAGCAGCCATCGGACAGGGTACGAGCAGTACTTC
cdr3_aa: CASSHRTGYEQYF

cdr3_length: 15
d_call: NA
clone_size: NA
j_call: TRBJ2-7
v_call: TRBV9
cdr3_nt: TGTGCCAGCAGCGTAGGGTCCAGAGGGTCCTACGAGCAGTACTTC
cdr3_aa: CASSVGSRGSYEQYF

cdr3_length: 15
d_call: TRBD2
clone_size: once
j_call: TRBJ2-1
v_call: TRBV13
cdr3_nt: TGTGCCAGCAGCGTGACCGGGACTAGCTACAATGAGCAGTTCTTC
cdr3_aa: CASSVTGTSYNEQFF

cdr3_length: 14
d_call: TRBD1
clone_size: NA
j_call: TRBJ2-7
v_call: TRBV6-1
cdr3_nt: TGTGCCAGCAGTAGCCGGGACAGTGCCTACGAGCAGTACTTC
cdr3_aa: CASSSRDSAYEQYF

cdr3_length: 13
d_call: NA
clone_size: NA
j_call: TRBJ1-1
v_call: TRBV4-3
cdr3_nt: TGCGCCAGCAGCCAAGGAATGGCCGGTGAAGCTTTCTTT
cdr3_aa: CASSQGMAGEAFF

cdr3_length: 15
d_call: NA
clone_size: NA
j_call: TRBJ2-6
v_call: TRBV4-3
cdr3_nt: TGCGCCAGCTCTCCGTATTCCTCCGGGGCCAACGTCCTGACTTTC
cdr3_aa: CASSPYSSGANVLTF

cdr3_length: 14
d_call: NA
clone_size: NA
j_call: TRBJ1-1
v_call: TRBV27
cdr3_nt: TGTGCCAGCAGTTATGGAGGATCTAACACTGAAGCTTTCTTT
cdr3_aa: CASSYGGSNTEAFF

cdr3_length: 16
d_call: NA
clone_size: NA
j_call: TRBJ2-7
v_call: TRBV11-2
cdr3_nt: TGTGCCAGCAGCTTAGAATTCGCGGGGAGTTGGAACGAGCAGTACTTC
cdr3_aa: CASSLEFAGSWNEQYF

cdr3_length: 18
d_call: TRBD1
clone_size: NA
j_call: TRBJ1-4
v_call: TRBV30
cdr3_nt: TGTGCCTGGAGTGTACTCCCGGGACAGGGGGCGTGGAGTGAAAAACTGTTTTTT
cdr3_aa: CAWSVLPGQGAWSEKLFF

cdr3_length: 12
d_call: NA
clone_size: NA
j_call: TRBJ1-2
v_call: TRBV28
cdr3_nt: TGTGCCAGCAGTTTTTCCGGGGATGGCTACACCTTC
cdr3_aa: CASSFSGDGYTF

cdr3_length: 15
d_call: NA
clone_size: few
j_call: TRBJ1-6
v_call: TRBV6-5
cdr3_nt: TGTGCCAGCAGTTCCCAACCCTACGGCGGTTCACCCCTCCACTTT
cdr3_aa: CASSSQPYGGSPLHF

cdr3_length: 15
d_call: NA
clone_size: NA
j_call: TRBJ2-6
v_call: TRBV10-3
cdr3_nt: TGTGCCATCAGTATGGAGGAGCGGGGGGCCAACGTCCTGACTTTC
cdr3_aa: CAISMEERGANVLTF

cdr3_length: 18
d_call: TRBD1
clone_size: NA
j_call: TRBJ2-3
v_call: TRBV7-2
cdr3_nt: TGTGCCAGCAGCTTAGTCGGGCAGGGGGCCGGTAGCACAGATACGCAGTATTTT
cdr3_aa: CASSLVGQGAGSTDTQYF

cdr3_length: 19
d_call: TRBD1
clone_size: NA
j_call: TRBJ2-2
v_call: TRBV15
cdr3_nt: TGTGCCACCAGCAGACACCCTTTCGACAGGGACCCGAACACCGGGGAGCTGTTTTTT
cdr3_aa: CATSRHPFDRDPNTGELFF